This T cell receptor (beta chain) stems from a study of shared T cell receptors in the human thymus. V shed 6 bases and J shed 5 bases, with 8 bases lying between them. CDR1 SEHNR and CDR2 FQNEAQ come from the germline V gene (reference sequence). This CDR3 region has 12 residues. Libraries were prepared by immunoSEQ multiplex PCR; TCRdb keeps only in-frame clonotypes and omits some of them. This sample has more than 550,000 clones, with approximately 83% found just once. The same sample was also studied in work on human thymus T cells.

The sample taken for sequencing was thymocytes. The chain links TRBV7-9 to TRBJ2-1; D unclear. The TCR originated in a girl in the first two years of life with a congenital heart defect. In DNA, the CDR3 is TGTGCCAGCAGTCCTCCCCACAATGAGCAGTTCTTC. It codes for CASSPPHNEQFF.